This T cell receptor (beta chain) was sequenced in a study of beta chain features in type 1 diabetes. The entirety of the isolated RNA underwent reverse transcription, so expressed TCRB transcripts were sequenced. Profiling relied on immunoSEQ multiplex PCR, and the TCRdb table lists in-frame clones only, not all of them. Of around 650,000 clones in the sample, around 11% were seen once. Study findings and constraints: Type 1 diabetes patients had TCRB CDR3s that were shorter (moderately but significantly so) in all four CD4+ subsets.

The V segment lost 2 bases and the J segment 4 bases; nucleotides outside the gene matches: 3. Germline CDR1 and CDR2: KGHSY and FQNENV. This CDR3 has 15 residues. With regard to this clone: The antigen is undetermined.

The sequence derives from a man between 25 and 39 years old with type 1 diabetes. Sequences were obtained from naive CD4+ T cells from blood. The chain employs TRBV16 and TRBJ2-3; 10 nucleotides line up with TRBD1. As DNA, the CDR3 is TGTGCCAGCAGCCAACGGACAGGGGGGTCAGATACGCAGTATTTT. Translating it yields CASSQRTGGSDTQYF. The full variable domain, its missing parts supplied by reference TRBV16 and TRBJ2-3, is GEEVAQTPKHLVRGEGQKAKLYCAPIKGHSYVFWYQQVLKNEFKFLISFQNENVFDETGMPKERFSAKCLPNSPCSLEIQATKLEDSAVYFCASSQRTGGSDTQYFGPGTRLTVL.